The 30 T cell receptor beta chains given below trace back to one sample, sequenced in a study of Ad26.COV2.S vaccination and SARS-CoV-2 variants. Clones were sequenced by immunoSEQ multiplex PCR, and TCRdb holds only the in-frame ones, with some missing. In the table there are roughly 300,000 clones, more than 85% of which are singletons. The sample's treatment: some 20 received Ad26.COV2.S at low or high dose, single or two shots; roughly 5 received placebo; per-sample allocation not given. Day 63 after the first injection of vaccine or placebo was the sampling time. The sample in question was peripheral blood, obtained in a trial of Ad26.COV2.S vaccine versus placebo. The receptors come from a person aged 18 to 59 who received the Ad26.COV2.S COVID-19 vaccine or a placebo.

The J gene is TRBJ1-4, the V gene TRBV12-3 or TRBV12-4, with D unresolved. V lost 8 bases, J lost 4 bases, and 11 bases lay in between. The CDR3 has 13 residues. The CDR3 DNA is TGTGCCAGCCCCCCGCTGCTTAATGAAAAACTGTTTTTT. Translated, it gives CASPPLLNEKLFF.

The chain employs TRBV12-3 or TRBV12-4 and TRBJ2-1; D is perhaps TRBD2 (6 bases). V was shortened by 1 base and J by 8 bases, with 9 bases between the two germline ends. This CDR3 contains 13 residues. CDR3 nucleotides: TGTGCCAGCAGTTTAGGGAGCGGGTATGAGCAGTTCTTC. Translating gives CASSLGSGYEQFF.

The gene calls are TRBV6-5 and TRBJ2-1, with no clear D. The CDR3 covers 12 residues. Germline V CDR1 and CDR2: MNHEY, SVGAGI. V gave up 7 bases and J gave up 4 bases, with 8 bases separating them. The CDR3 is CASTHSYNEQFF. CDR3 bases: TGTGCCAGCACTCATTCGTACAATGAGCAGTTCTTC.

The chain links TRBV2 to TRBJ1-6; TRBD1 matches at 9 bases. Germline V gives CDR1 SNHLY, CDR2 FYNNEI. This CDR3 region has 16 residues. The junction had 6 bases not matched to a gene; V was cut back by 4 bases and J by 5 bases. The CDR3 loop reads CASSVTGGADNSPLHF. CDR3 sequence (DNA): TGTGCCAGCAGTGTAACAGGGGGCGCGGATAATTCACCCCTCCACTTT.

The count of this clone is one. V and J are TRBV6-5 and TRBJ1-1, with 8 bases aligning to TRBD1. The CDR3 has 11 amino acids. From germline, CDR1 is MNHEY and CDR2 SVGAGI. V shed 5 bases and J 8 bases; nucleotides not matched to a gene: 1. CDR3 in amino acids: CASSRQGEAFF. Here the CDR3 DNA reads TGTGCCAGCAGTAGACAGGGGGAAGCTTTCTTT.

This clone was seen just once. The chain links TRBV28 to TRBJ2-7; D perhaps matches TRBD1 (6 bases). Germline loops: CDR1 MDHEN, CDR2 SYDVKM. The CDR3 sequence is 12 residues long. Trimming left V 6 bases short and J 2 bases short, with 8 bases between. The CDR3 DNA reads as TGTGCCAGCAGGTACAGGGCCTACGAGCAGTACTTC. Its protein is CASRYRAYEQYF.

This chain joins TRBV28 and TRBJ2-5, with D possibly matching TRBD2 (6 bases). Trimming took off 4 bases at V and 5 bases at J, with 14 bases between the two ends. There are 14 residues in the CDR3. Germline lookup yields CDR1 MDHEN and CDR2 SYDVKM. CDR3 protein: CASSWTSRGETQYF. The CDR3 DNA follows: TGTGCCAGCAGTTGGACCAGCCGGGGGGAGACCCAGTACTTC.

The DNA for the CDR3 is TGTGCCAGCAGCTTAACAGGGATGAACACTGAAGCTTTCTTT. This gives the protein CASSLTGMNTEAFF. The chain recombines TRBV7-9 with TRBJ1-1; D perhaps matches TRBD1 (6 bases). Germline CDR1 reads SEHNR; CDR2 reads FQNEAQ (reference sequence). The CDR3 is 14 amino acids. V was clipped by 2 bases and J by 0 bases, with 7 bases between them.

The CDR3 protein is CASSKNRGDGYTF. The CDR3 bases are TGTGCCAGCAGCAAAAACAGGGGAGATGGCTACACCTTC. This rearrangement joins TRBV7-9 to TRBJ1-2, with 7 bases fitting TRBD1. The length of the CDR3 is 13 residues. Unmatched junction bases numbered 6, after V lost 5 bases and J lost 6 bases. CDR1 and CDR2 from the germline V gene are SEHNR and FQNEAQ (reference sequence). Full variable domain (missing parts from reference TRBV7-9 and TRBJ1-2): DTGVSQNPRHKITKRGQNVTFRCDPISEHNRLYWYRQTLGQGPEFLTYFQNEAQLEKSRLLSDRFSAERPKGSFSTLEIQRTEQGDSAMYLCASSKNRGDGYTFGSGTRLTVV.

This clone was detected once. This chain uses TRBV15 with TRBJ2-1; 7 nucleotides match TRBD1. With V trimmed by 0 bases and J by 3 bases, 2 bases remained unmatched. The germline V gene encodes CDR1 LNHNV and CDR2 YYDKDF (reference sequence). The CDR3 has 15 amino acids. The chain's CDR3 is CATSRDGQDYNEQFF. The CDR3 DNA is TGTGCCACCAGCAGAGATGGACAGGACTACAATGAGCAGTTCTTC.

This rearrangement joins TRBV28 to TRBJ2-7; D not certain. Trimming cost V 2 bases and J 9 bases, with 11 bases left between them. Germline CDR1 is MDHEN and CDR2 is SYDVKM. The CDR3 has 12 amino acids. CDR3 amino acids: CASSLNGRRQYF. The CDR3 DNA follows: TGTGCCAGCAGTTTAAACGGCAGAAGGCAGTACTTC.

This clone was found a few times. This chain links TRBV18 with TRBJ1-5; D call uncertain. This CDR3 is 14 amino acids long. Looked up from germline, CDR1 is KGHSH and CDR2 is LQKENI. V was pared by 1 base and J by 3 bases, with 7 bases between. For the CDR3, the DNA is TGTGCCAGCTCACCACGCCAAGACAATCAGCCCCAGCATTTT. Translating it yields CASSPRQDNQPQHF.

The V gene is TRBV6-1, the J gene TRBJ2-3; 11 bases line up with TRBD2. Losses at the gene ends were 2 bases for V and 5 bases for J; bases not matched to a gene: 3. The CDR3 runs 15 residues. Germline assignment: CDR1 MNHNS and CDR2 SASEGT. The CDR3 region is CASSEIAGGVDTQYF. The CDR3 region has the DNA TGTGCCAGCAGTGAAATAGCGGGAGGGGTAGATACGCAGTATTTT.

The chain joins TRBV7-2 to TRBJ1-2; 9 nucleotides match TRBD1. The CDR3 covers 16 residues. V was pared by 6 bases and J by 6 bases, with 14 bases of the junction left unmatched. Germline CDR1 SGHTA, CDR2 FQGNSA. CDR3: CASRLNPGTGNHGYTF. In DNA, the CDR3 is TGTGCCAGCAGGCTAAATCCCGGGACAGGGAACCATGGCTACACCTTC.

The rearrangement joins TRBV5-1 to TRBJ2-3, with TRBD2 matching over 7 bases. Germline CDR1 reads SGHRS; CDR2 reads YFSETQ. Germline trimming cut 4 bases from V and 0 bases from J; bases unmatched to any gene: 8. The CDR3 has 16 residues. The CDR3 region has the DNA TGCGCCAGCAGCCCGGTGCGGGGAGGGAGCACAGATACGCAGTATTTT. Translated, it gives CASSPVRGGSTDTQYF.

This rearrangement joins TRBV7-6 to TRBJ2-6; D may be TRBD2 (6 bases). The CDR3 contains 18 residues. Germline V gives CDR1 SGHVS, CDR2 FNYEAQ. Deletions cut 5 bases from V and 0 bases from J, with 17 bases between. This CDR3 is CASSPGVGGNSGANVLTF. CDR3 nucleotides: TGTGCCAGCAGCCCCGGAGTGGGGGGAAACTCTGGGGCCAACGTCCTGACTTTC.

The chain joins TRBV11-3 to TRBJ1-1; D uncertain. CDR3 length: 13 residues. V was cut by 0 bases and J by 1 base, with 3 bases left in between. The germline gives CDR1 SGHNT, CDR2 YENEEA. CDR3 DNA: TGTGCCAGCAGCTTAGACGGGAACACTGAAGCTTTCTTT. Its translation is CASSLDGNTEAFF.

V is TRBV3-1 (or the pseudogene TRBV3-2) and J is TRBJ1-4; perhaps TRBD1 as D (5 bases). The V gene's germline CDR1 is LGHDT and CDR2 YNNKEL (reference sequence). The CDR3 contains 15 residues. The germline V and J ends were trimmed by 0 bases and 4 bases, with 9 bases remaining between them. CDR3 sequence: CASSQEHRSNEKLFF. The CDR3 DNA sequence: TGTGCCAGCAGCCAAGAACACAGGAGTAATGAAAAACTGTTTTTT.

The gene calls are TRBV18 and TRBJ1-3, with no clear D. The CDR3 sequence is 17 residues long. The germline V gene encodes CDR1 KGHSH and CDR2 LQKENI. V lost 3 bases and J lost 0, with 15 bases in between. The CDR3 sequence: CASSPDHTPSSGNTIYF. CDR3 nucleotides: TGTGCCAGCTCACCGGATCACACACCGAGCTCTGGAAACACCATATATTTT.

V is TRBV2 and J is TRBJ2-5; a weak D match, TRBD1 (5 bases). Trimming took off 4 bases at V and 2 bases at J, with 11 bases between the two ends. The CDR3 sequence is 14 residues long. Germline values: CDR1 SNHLY, CDR2 FYNNEI. The CDR3 nucleotides read TGTGCCAGCAGTGGATGGACAAGGCAAGAGACCCAGTACTTC. This codes for CASSGWTRQETQYF.

The genes are TRBV5-1 and TRBJ2-5, with 12 bases aligning to TRBD2. The CDR3 spans 15 residues. V dropped 4 bases and J dropped 5; count of bases not matched to a gene: 6. CDR1 and CDR2 from the germline V gene are SGHRS and YFSETQ. CDR3 bases: TGCGCCAGCAGCAACGGACTAGCGGGGTCGGAGACCCAGTACTTC. This sequence encodes CASSNGLAGSETQYF.

The chain links TRBV5-1 to TRBJ1-2; possibly TRBD1 for D (6 bases). The length of the CDR3 is 16 residues. Germline V gives CDR1 SGHRS, CDR2 YFSETQ. Trimming took 3 bases from V and 2 from J, leaving 17 bases between them. In DNA form, the CDR3 reads TGCGCCAGCAGCTGGACCCCTCCGGGGGCAAACTATGGCTACACCTTC. Its protein is CASSWTPPGANYGYTF.

The chain couples TRBV6-6 to TRBJ1-6; 7 bases are a match to TRBD1. This CDR3 is built from 15 residues. The trim removed 2 bases at V and 5 bases at J, leaving 3 bases unmatched. Germline CDR1 MNHNY, CDR2 SVGAGI (reference sequence). CDR3 nucleotides: TGTGCCAGCAGTTACCCCGGGACAGATAATTCACCCCTCCACTTT. It yields the protein CASSYPGTDNSPLHF.

The gene calls are TRBV5-1 and TRBJ2-2, with no clear D. The CDR3 length is 15 residues. Trimming took off 2 bases at V and 5 bases at J, with 13 bases between the two ends. Germline assignment: CDR1 SGHRS and CDR2 YFSETQ. CDR3 residues: CASSLVGQSTGELFF. CDR3 DNA sequence: TGCGCCAGCAGCTTAGTAGGTCAGAGTACCGGGGAGCTGTTTTTT.

The chain has TRBV6-5 and TRBJ1-3; D unclear. Trimming shortened V by 7 bases and J by 0 bases, and 4 bases separated the two germline ends. CDR3 length equals 12 residues. Germline CDR1 and CDR2: MNHEY and SVGAGI. The chain's CDR3 is CASTDSGNTIYF. The CDR3 region has the DNA TGTGCCAGCACCGACTCTGGAAACACCATATATTTT.

The CDR3, as DNA: TGTGCCAGTAGTATTCAGGCTCCCCCGACTTATAATTCACCCCTCCACTTT. This codes for CASSIQAPPTYNSPLHF. This chain joins TRBV19 and TRBJ1-6; no clear D gene. The CDR3 has 17 amino acids. V lost 3 bases to trimming and J lost 4 bases, with 16 bases between them. The germline V gene has CDR1 LNHDA and CDR2 SQIVND (reference sequence).

The CDR3 DNA sequence: TGCGCCAGCAGCACCCGGACAGGGGACGGAAACACCATATATTTT. Translation gives CASSTRTGDGNTIYF. This chain joins TRBV5-1 and TRBJ1-3; the match to TRBD1 covers 9 bases. Germline V gene data show CDR1 as SGHRS and CDR2 as YFSETQ. This CDR3 spans 15 amino acids. V lost 4 bases to trimming and J lost 4 bases; unmatched junction nucleotides: 6.

The rearrangement uses TRBV28 and TRBJ1-2; no definite D call. This CDR3 spans 13 amino acids. The germline V gene encodes CDR1 MDHEN and CDR2 SYDVKM. Trimming shortened V by 3 bases and J by 7 bases, and 12 bases separated the two germline ends. The CDR3 coding sequence is TGTGCCAGCAGTTTCTCCCTAAACGGTGGCTACACCTTC. This gives the protein CASSFSLNGGYTF.

The chain uses TRBV3-1 (or the pseudogene TRBV3-2) and TRBJ2-1, with D perhaps being TRBD1 or TRBD2 (5 bases each). CDR1 and CDR2 (germline): LGHDT, YNNKEL (reference sequence). Trimming took off 4 bases at V and 3 bases at J, with 13 bases between the two ends. This CDR3 region has 15 residues. The CDR3 DNA follows: TGTGCCAGCAGCCGAGGGGACGGTCTCTACAATGAGCAGTTCTTC. Translated: CASSRGDGLYNEQFF.

The chain uses TRBV13 and TRBJ2-1; D is undetermined. Between the trimmed V and J ends, which lost 1 base and 5 bases, there was a span of 6 bases. Germline V gene sequence: CDR1 PRHDT, CDR2 FYEKMQ (reference sequence). The CDR3 is made up of 13 amino acids. The chain's CDR3 is CASSLATDNEQFF. The CDR3 DNA follows: TGTGCCAGCAGCTTAGCCACGGACAATGAGCAGTTCTTC.